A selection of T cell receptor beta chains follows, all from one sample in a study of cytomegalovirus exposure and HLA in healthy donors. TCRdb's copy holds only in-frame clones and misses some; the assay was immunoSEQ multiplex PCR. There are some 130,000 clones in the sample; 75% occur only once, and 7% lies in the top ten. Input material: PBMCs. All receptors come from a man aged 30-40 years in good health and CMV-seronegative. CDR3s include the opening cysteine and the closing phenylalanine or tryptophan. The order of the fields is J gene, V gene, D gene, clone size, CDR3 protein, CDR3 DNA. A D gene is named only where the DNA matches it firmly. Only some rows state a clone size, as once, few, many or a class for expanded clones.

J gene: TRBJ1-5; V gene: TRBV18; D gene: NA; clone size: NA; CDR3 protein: CASSRGTSNQPQHF; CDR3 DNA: TGTGCCAGCTCTCGCGGGACGAGCAATCAGCCCCAGCATTTT
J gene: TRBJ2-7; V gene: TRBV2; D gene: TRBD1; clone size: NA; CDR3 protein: CASEGTDYEQYF; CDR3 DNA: TGTGCCTCTGAAGGGACAGACTACGAGCAGTACTTC
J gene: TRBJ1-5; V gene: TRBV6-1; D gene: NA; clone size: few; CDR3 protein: CASSGQAIWGNQPQHF; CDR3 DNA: TGTGCCAGCAGTGGACAGGCTATATGGGGCAATCAGCCCCAGCATTTT
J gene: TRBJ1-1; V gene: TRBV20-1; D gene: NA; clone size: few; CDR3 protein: CSAPGNTEAFF; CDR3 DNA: TGCAGTGCACCGGGGAATACTGAAGCTTTCTTT
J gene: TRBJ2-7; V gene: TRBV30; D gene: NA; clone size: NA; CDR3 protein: CAWSRPGFYEQYF; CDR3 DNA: TGTGCCTGGAGTCGACCGGGGTTCTACGAGCAGTACTTC
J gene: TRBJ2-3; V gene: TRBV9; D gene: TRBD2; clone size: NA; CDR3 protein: CASSSLAGASPTQYF; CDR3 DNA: TGTGCCAGCAGCTCACTAGCGGGAGCTTCCCCTACGCAGTATTTT
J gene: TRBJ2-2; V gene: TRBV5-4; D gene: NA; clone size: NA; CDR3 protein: CASSLIQGQTGELFF; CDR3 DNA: TGTGCCAGCAGCTTGATCCAGGGACAAACCGGGGAGCTGTTTTTT
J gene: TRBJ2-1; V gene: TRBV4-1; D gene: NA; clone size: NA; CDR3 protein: CASSQVWGEDPYNEQFF; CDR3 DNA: TGCGCCAGCAGCCAAGTTTGGGGGGAGGACCCCTACAATGAGCAGTTCTTC
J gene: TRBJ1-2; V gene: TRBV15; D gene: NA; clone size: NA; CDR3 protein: CATGSGGSFDGYTF; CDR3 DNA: TGTGCCACCGGCAGTGGGGGGTCCTTTGATGGCTACACCTTC
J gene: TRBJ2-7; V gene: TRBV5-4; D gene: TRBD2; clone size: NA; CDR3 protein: CASSFSGGDYEQYF; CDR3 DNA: TGTGCCAGCAGCTTTAGCGGGGGGGATTACGAGCAGTACTTC